The subject of this entry is one T cell receptor (beta chain). What it binds is not known. Specified time point: newly diagnosed GD, antithyroid drugs for less than 3 months. The TCR library was prepared using RNA isolated from PBMCs. Graves' disease diagnosis was established per American Thyroid Association guidelines. As collected, the peripheral blood samples measured roughly 10 milliliters each and went into EDTA tubes. The data originate from a study of regulatory T cells in long-lasting Graves disease. The TCR beta library used iRepertoire HTBI primers with Arm-PCR amplification of CDR3. TCRdb reprocessed the multiplex PCR reads with MiXCR, giving one entry per CDR3 protein. The data contain around 420,000 distinct CDR3 sequences, approximately 15% of them singletons. Whole-study results and caveats: Patients whose Graves' disease persisted exhibited lower TCR diversity than those newly diagnosed. Small numbers of samples may have cut accuracy.

This sample was shared with a second study, whose subject was T cells in Graves' hyperthyroidism and ophthalmopathy.

Here the sequenced sample was peripheral blood mononuclear cells (PBMCs), taken at new diagnosis, from a patient treated with antithyroid drugs. The TCR sequence derives from a woman aged 40 to 50 with Graves disease.

The CDR3: CASSLLAVTGELFF. Here the CDR3 DNA reads TGTGCCAGCAGCTTATTAGCGGTCACCGGGGAGCTGTTTTTT. This chain links TRBV7-3 with TRBJ2-2, with D possibly being TRBD2 (6 bases). V lost 2 bases to trimming and J lost 4 bases, with 8 bases between them. The CDR3 is 14 residues long. The germline V gene has CDR1 SGHTA and CDR2 FQGTGA.